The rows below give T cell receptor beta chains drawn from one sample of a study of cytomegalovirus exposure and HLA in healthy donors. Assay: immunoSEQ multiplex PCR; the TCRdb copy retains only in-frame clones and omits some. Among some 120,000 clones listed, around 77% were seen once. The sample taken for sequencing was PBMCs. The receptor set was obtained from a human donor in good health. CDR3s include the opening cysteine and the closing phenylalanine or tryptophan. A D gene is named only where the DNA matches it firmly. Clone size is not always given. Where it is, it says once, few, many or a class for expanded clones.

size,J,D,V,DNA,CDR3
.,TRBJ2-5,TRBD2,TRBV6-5,TGTGCCAGCAGTCGACCGGGACTAGCGGGCGAGACCCAGTACTTC,CASSRPGLAGETQYF
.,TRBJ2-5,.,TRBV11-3,TGTGCCAGCAGCTTACGAGGGATTGACCAAGAGACCCAGTACTTC,CASSLRGIDQETQYF
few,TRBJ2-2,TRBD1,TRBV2,TGTGCCAGCAGTTGGGACAGGGCGAACACCGGGGAGCTGTTTTTT,CASSWDRANTGELFF
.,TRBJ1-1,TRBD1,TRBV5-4,TGTGCCAGCAGCTTGGCCGGGACAGGGTACACTGAAGCTTTCTTT,CASSLAGTGYTEAFF
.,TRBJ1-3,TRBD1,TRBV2,TGTGCCAGCAGTGCGACAGGGGTCTTCTCTGGAAACACCATATATTTT,CASSATGVFSGNTIYF
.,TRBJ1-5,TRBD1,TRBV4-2,TGTGCCAGCAGCCAAGGCGGGACAGGGGTCCAGCCCCAGCATTTT,CASSQGGTGVQPQHF
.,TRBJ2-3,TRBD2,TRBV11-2,TGTGCCAGCAGTCCTCGGGGGGATGGTTCAGATACGCAGTATTTT,CASSPRGDGSDTQYF
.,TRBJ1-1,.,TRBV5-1,TGCGCCAGCAGCCGGACAGATACGAACACTGAAGCTTTCTTT,CASSRTDTNTEAFF
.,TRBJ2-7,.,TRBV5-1,TGCGCCAGCAGCATCCAACAGGGATTTGCCTACGAGCAGTACTTC,CASSIQQGFAYEQYF
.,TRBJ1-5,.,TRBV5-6,TGTGCCAGCAGCGGGGGGTGGGGTAGCAATCAGCCCCAGCATTTT,CASSGGWGSNQPQHF
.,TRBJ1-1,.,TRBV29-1,TGCAGCGTTGAACCCGGGGGGACTGAAGCTTTCTTT,CSVEPGGTEAFF
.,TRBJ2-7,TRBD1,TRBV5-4,TGTGCCAGCAGCTTGAGCGGACAGGGGGCCTCCTACGAGCAGTACTTC,CASSLSGQGASYEQYF
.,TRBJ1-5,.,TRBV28,TGTGCCAGCAGTCCCCGGGGTGGAGGGGCGCTCGGTCAGCCCCAGCATTTT,CASSPRGGGALGQPQHF
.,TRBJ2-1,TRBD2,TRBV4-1,TGCGCCAGCACTCCCGGGGGACTAACCTACAATGAGCAGTTCTTC,CASTPGGLTYNEQFF
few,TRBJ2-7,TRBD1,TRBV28,TGTGCCAGCAGTTATACCCCGGGACAGAATATTAAAGGGCAGTACTTC,CASSYTPGQNIKGQYF
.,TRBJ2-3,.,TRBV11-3,TGTGCCAGCAGCTTCTATACCCCAGATACGCAGTATTTT,CASSFYTPDTQYF
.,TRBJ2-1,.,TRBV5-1,TGCGCCAGCAGCTTCCTTCATAGCGGACAATACAATGAGCAGTTCTTC,CASSFLHSGQYNEQFF
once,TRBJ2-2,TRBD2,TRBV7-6,TGTGCCAGCAGCACAGGAGGTGGTAGCGGGAATTTCGCCGGGGAGCTGTTTTTT,CASSTGGGSGNFAGELFF
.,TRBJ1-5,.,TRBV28,TGTGCCAGCAGTTTTAGTCTCGGTAGCAATCAGCCCCAGCATTTT,CASSFSLGSNQPQHF
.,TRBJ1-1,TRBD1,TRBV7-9,TGTGCCAGCAGCCCCGGGACAGCTGGAGGGACTGAAGCTTTCTTT,CASSPGTAGGTEAFF
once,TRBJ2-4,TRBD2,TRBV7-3,TGTGCCAGGCGGGAGCGGGAGGTCAAAAACATTCAGTACTTC,CARREREVKNIQYF
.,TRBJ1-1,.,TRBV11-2,TGTGCCAGCAGCTTGAGTTTGAGTGAAGCTTTCTTT,CASSLSLSEAFF
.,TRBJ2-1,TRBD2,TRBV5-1,TGCGCCAGCAGCTTGGGACTAGCATCTTACAATGAGCAGTTCTTC,CASSLGLASYNEQFF
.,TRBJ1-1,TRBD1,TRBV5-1,TGCGCCAGCGGTACAGGGGGCGGGAGGAACACTGAAGCTTTCTTT,CASGTGGGRNTEAFF
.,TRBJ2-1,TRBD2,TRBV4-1,TGCGCCAGCAGCCACCTCGGGACTAGCGGCTACAATGAGCAGTTCTTC,CASSHLGTSGYNEQFF
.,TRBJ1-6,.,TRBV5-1,TGCGCCAGCAGCTTGGCCCCGAATTCACCCCTCCACTTT,CASSLAPNSPLHF
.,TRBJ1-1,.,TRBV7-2,TGTGCCAGCAGATTAGGGTTGAGTGAAGCTTTCTTT,CASRLGLSEAFF
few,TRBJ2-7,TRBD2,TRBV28,TGTGCCAGCAGTAGGACTAGCGGGAAGGTGAACGAGCAGTACTTC,CASSRTSGKVNEQYF
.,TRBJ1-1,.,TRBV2,TGTGCCAGCAGGACAGGTTTGAACACTGAAGCTTTCTTT,CASRTGLNTEAFF
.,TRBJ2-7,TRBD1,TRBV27,TGTGCCAGCAGGACCGGGACAGGGGATATCGCCTACGAGCAGTACTTC,CASRTGTGDIAYEQYF
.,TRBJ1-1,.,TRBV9,TGTGCCAGCAGCCGGGGTACTGAAGCTTTCTTT,CASSRGTEAFF
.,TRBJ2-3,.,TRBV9,TGTGCCAGCAGCGTATCCCAGGGGAGCACAGATACGCAGTATTTT,CASSVSQGSTDTQYF
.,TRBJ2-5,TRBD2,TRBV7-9,TGTTCCAGCAGCTTATCCCCCGGACTAGCGGTCCAAGAGACCCAGTACTTC,CSSSLSPGLAVQETQYF
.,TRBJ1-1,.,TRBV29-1,TGCAGCGCGGACTCTGGGGACACTGAAGCTTTCTTT,CSADSGDTEAFF
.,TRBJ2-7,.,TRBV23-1,TGCGCCAGCAGCAGCTCTGATGACAGCGACTTC,CASSSSDDSDF
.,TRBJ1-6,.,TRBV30,TGTGCCTGGAGTGTATTGGCAGGGTATAATTCACCCCTCCACTTT,CAWSVLAGYNSPLHF
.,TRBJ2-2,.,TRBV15,TGTGCCACCAGCAGAGATCTAGCCGGGGAGCTGTTTTTT,CATSRDLAGELFF
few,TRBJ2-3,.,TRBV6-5,TGTGCCAGCAGCCGATCTAGCGGCACAGATACGCAGTATTTT,CASSRSSGTDTQYF
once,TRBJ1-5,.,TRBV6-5,TGTGCCAGCAGTTACTCTCAGGGCATCCAGCCCCAGCATTTT,CASSYSQGIQPQHF
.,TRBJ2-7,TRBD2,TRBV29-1,TGCAGCGTTGAAATATTCGGGACTAGCGCGACGGGGAGCTCCTACGAGCAGTACTTC,CSVEIFGTSATGSSYEQYF
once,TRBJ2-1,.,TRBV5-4,TGTGCCAGCAGCTTGGACAGGCTGTCCTACAATGAGCAGTTCTTC,CASSLDRLSYNEQFF
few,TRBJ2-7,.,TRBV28,TGTGCCAGCAGCCCCTTGGCAGTAAGTCTCCCCTACGAGCAGTACTTC,CASSPLAVSLPYEQYF